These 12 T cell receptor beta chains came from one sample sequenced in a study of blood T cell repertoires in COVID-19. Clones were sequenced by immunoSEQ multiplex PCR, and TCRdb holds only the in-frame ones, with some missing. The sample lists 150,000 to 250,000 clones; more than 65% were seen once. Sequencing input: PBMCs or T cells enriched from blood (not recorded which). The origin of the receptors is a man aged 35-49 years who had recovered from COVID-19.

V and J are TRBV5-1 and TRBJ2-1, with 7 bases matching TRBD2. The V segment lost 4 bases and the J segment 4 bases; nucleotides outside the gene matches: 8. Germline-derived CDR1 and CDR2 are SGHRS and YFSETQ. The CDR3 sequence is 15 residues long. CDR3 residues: CASSLRLAPYNEQFF. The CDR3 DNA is TGCGCCAGCAGCCTCAGACTAGCCCCTTACAATGAGCAGTTCTTC.

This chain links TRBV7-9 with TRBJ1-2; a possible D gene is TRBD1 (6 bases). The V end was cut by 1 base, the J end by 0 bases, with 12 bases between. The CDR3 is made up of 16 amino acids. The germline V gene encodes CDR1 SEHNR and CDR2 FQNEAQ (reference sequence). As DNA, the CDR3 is TGTGCCAGCAGCTTAGGGATGGGACAAGCTAACTATGGCTACACCTTC. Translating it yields CASSLGMGQANYGYTF.

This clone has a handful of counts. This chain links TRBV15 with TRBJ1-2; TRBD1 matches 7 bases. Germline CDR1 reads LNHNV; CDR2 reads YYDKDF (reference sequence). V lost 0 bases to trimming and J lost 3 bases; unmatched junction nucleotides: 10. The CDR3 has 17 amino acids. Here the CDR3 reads CATSRDSPRGIDYGYTF. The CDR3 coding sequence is TGTGCCACCAGCAGAGATTCCCCCAGGGGGATTGACTATGGCTACACCTTC.

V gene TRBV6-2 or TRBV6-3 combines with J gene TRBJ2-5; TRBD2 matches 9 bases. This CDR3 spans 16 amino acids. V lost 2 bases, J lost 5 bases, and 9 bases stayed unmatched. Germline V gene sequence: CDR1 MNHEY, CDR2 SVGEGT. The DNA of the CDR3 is TGTGCCAGCAGTTACGTGGCGGGGGGGCCGGTGGAGACCCAGTACTTC. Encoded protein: CASSYVAGGPVETQYF.

CDR3 protein: CATSRVTGGEYVVDGYTF. In nucleotides, the CDR3 is TGTGCCACCAGCAGAGTCACAGGGGGCGAGTACGTGGTTGATGGCTACACCTTC. V gene TRBV15 combines with J gene TRBJ1-2, with 9 bases lining up with TRBD1. The CDR3 is 18 amino acids. V gave up 1 base and J gave up 6 bases; unmatched junction bases: 15. The germline CDR1 and CDR2 sequences are LNHNV and YYDKDF (reference sequence).

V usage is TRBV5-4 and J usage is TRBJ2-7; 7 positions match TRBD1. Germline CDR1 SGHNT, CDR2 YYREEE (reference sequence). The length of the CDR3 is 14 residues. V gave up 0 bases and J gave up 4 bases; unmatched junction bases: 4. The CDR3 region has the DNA TGTGCCAGCAGCTTGGGACAGGGAGTATACGAGCAGTACTTC. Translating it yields CASSLGQGVYEQYF.

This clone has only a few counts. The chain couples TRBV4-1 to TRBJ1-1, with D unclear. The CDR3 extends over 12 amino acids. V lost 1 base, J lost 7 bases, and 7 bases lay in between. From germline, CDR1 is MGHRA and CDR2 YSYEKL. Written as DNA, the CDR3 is TGCGCCAGCAGCCAAGGCTATGGTGAAGCTTTCTTT. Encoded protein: CASSQGYGEAFF.

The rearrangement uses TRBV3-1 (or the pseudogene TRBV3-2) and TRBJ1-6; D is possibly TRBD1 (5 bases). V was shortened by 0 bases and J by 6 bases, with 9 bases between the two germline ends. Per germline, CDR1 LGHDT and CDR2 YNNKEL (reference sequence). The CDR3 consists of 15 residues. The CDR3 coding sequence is TGTGCCAGCAGCCAAGAAGCAGGGTCTAATTCACCCCTCCACTTT. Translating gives CASSQEAGSNSPLHF.

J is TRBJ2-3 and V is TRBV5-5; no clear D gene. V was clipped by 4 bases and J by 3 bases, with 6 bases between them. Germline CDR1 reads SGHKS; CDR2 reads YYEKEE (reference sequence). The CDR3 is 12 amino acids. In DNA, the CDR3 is TGTGCCAGCAGCGTCCTAACAGATACGCAGTATTTT. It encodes CASSVLTDTQYF.

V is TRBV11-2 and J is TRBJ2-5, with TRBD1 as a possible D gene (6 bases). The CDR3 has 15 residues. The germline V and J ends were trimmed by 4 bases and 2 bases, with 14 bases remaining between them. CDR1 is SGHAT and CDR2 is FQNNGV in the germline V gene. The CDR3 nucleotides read TGTGCCAGCAGCTCCTGGGCCGGGACACAAGAGACCCAGTACTTC. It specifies CASSSWAGTQETQYF.

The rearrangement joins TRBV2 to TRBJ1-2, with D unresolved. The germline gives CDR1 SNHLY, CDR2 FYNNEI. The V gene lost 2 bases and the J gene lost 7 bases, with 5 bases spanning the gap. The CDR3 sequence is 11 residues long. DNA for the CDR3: TGTGCCAGCAGTGAAACGGGTGGCTACACCTTC. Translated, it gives CASSETGGYTF.

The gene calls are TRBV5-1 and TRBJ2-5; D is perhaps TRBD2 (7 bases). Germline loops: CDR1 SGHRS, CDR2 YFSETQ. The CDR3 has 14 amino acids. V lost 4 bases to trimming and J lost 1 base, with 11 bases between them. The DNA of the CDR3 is TGCGCCAGCAGCCCGGGGGGCGTCCAAGAGACCCAGTACTTC. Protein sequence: CASSPGGVQETQYF.